These 26 T cell receptor beta chains came from one sample sequenced in a study of blood T cell repertoires in COVID-19. Measured with immunoSEQ multiplex PCR; TCRdb has only the in-frame clones, and not every one. The sample contains some 37,000 clones, 85% to 90% of which appear only once. Sequenced: peripheral blood. These receptors were obtained from a man in his fifties in a cohort sampled during active COVID-19.

CDR3 residues: CASSEWTSGIYEQYV. For the CDR3, the DNA is TGTGCCAGCAGTGAATGGACTAGCGGAATCTACGAGCAGTACGTC. The V call is TRBV6-1, the J call TRBJ2-7; 10 bases line up with TRBD2. Germline V CDR1 and CDR2: MNHNS, SASEGT. The length of the CDR3 is 15 residues. Trimming at V came to 2 bases and at J to 3 bases, leaving 4 bases not matched to a gene.

The chain couples TRBV10-3 to TRBJ2-7; TRBD1 matches at 11 bases. This CDR3 comprises 14 residues. Germline-derived CDR1 and CDR2 are ENHRY and SYGVKD. V dropped 5 bases and J dropped 2; count of bases not matched to a gene: 2. CDR3 DNA: TGTGCCATCAGTCCGGGACAGGGGGCCTACGAGCAGTACGTC. As protein: CAISPGQGAYEQYV.

V and J are TRBV9 and TRBJ2-7, with 7 bases lining up with TRBD2. Trimming cost V 0 bases and J 2 bases; bases outside gene matches: 8. Germline CDR1 reads SGDLS; CDR2 reads YYNGEE. The CDR3 contains 16 residues. The CDR3 sequence is CASSVGGASGTYEQYF. CDR3 DNA: TGTGCCAGCAGCGTAGGCGGGGCTAGCGGTACCTACGAGCAGTACTTC.

With respect to this clone: A read error may produce the germline difference seen at one junction end. V and J are TRBV27 and TRBJ1-1; D might be TRBD1 (5 bases). This CDR3 has 15 amino acids. Germline-derived CDR1 and CDR2 are MNHEY and SMNVEV (reference sequence). CDR3 in amino acids: CASSLSGLGNTEAFF. DNA of the CDR3: TGTGCCAGCAGTCTATCGGGACTAGGGAACACTGAAGCTTTCTTT.

The chain uses TRBV9 and TRBJ1-2, with D uncertain. V was clipped by 4 bases and J by 8 bases, with 21 bases between them. From germline, CDR1 is SGDLS and CDR2 YYNGEE. The CDR3 loop spans 15 amino acids. This CDR3 reads CASSPKKRDLRGYTF. The CDR3 DNA sequence: TGTGCCAGCAGCCCAAAAAAAAGAGATTTACGGGGCTACACCTTC.

This clone was detected once. The chain joins TRBV6-5 to TRBJ2-3, with D perhaps matching TRBD1 (6 bases). This CDR3 has 13 amino acids. Trimming cost V 4 bases and J 7 bases, with 12 bases left between them. Germline V gives CDR1 MNHEY, CDR2 SVGAGI. CDR3 amino acids: CASSWLQGHTQYF. CDR3 nucleotide sequence: TGTGCCAGCAGTTGGTTACAGGGACATACGCAGTATTTT.

The genes are TRBV6-2 or TRBV6-3 and TRBJ2-3; D might be TRBD2 (7 bases). The CDR3 sequence is 15 residues long. CDR1 and CDR2 (germline): MNHEY, SVGEGT. V was clipped by 0 bases and J by 2 bases, with 9 bases between them. CDR3 nucleotide sequence: TGTGCCAGCAGTTACTCTGGGGGGGCCACAGATACGCAGTATTTT. Amino acid sequence: CASSYSGGATDTQYF.

The sample holds one count of this clone. The V call is TRBV5-1, the J call TRBJ1-4; D ambiguous. V dropped 0 bases and J dropped 8 bases, with 8 bases sitting between them. CDR3 length: 13 residues. Germline CDR1 SGHRS, CDR2 YFSETQ. The CDR3 nucleotides are TGCGCCAGCAGCTTGGCCGGGGAGGAAAAACTGTTTTTT. As protein: CASSLAGEEKLFF. Using reference TRBV5-1 and TRBJ1-4 for the parts outside the CDR3, the full variable domain is KAGVTQTPRYLIKTRGQQVTLSCSPISGHRSVSWYQQTPGQGLQFLFEYFSETQRNKGNFPGRFSGRQFSNSRSEMNVSTLELGDSALYLCASSLAGEEKLFFGSGTQLSVL.

The chain recombines TRBV7-8 with TRBJ2-7, with 7 bases aligning to TRBD1. V lost 3 bases to trimming and J lost 3 bases; unmatched junction nucleotides: 2. Looked up from germline, CDR1 is SGHVS and CDR2 is FQNEAQ. The CDR3 is 13 residues long. CDR3 coding DNA: TGTGCCAGCAGCTTGTCAGGGGGCTACGAGCAGTACTTC. Translating gives CASSLSGGYEQYF.

The chain links TRBV9 to TRBJ1-6; TRBD1 might be the D (6 bases). This CDR3 comprises 17 residues. V was trimmed by 5 bases and J by 9 bases, leaving 24 bases between them. CDR1 and CDR2 (germline): SGDLS, YYNGEE. The CDR3 bases are TGTGCCAGCAGTGCAACTGCCAGGGGCAGATCGGGTTCACCCCTCCACTTT. The encoded protein is CASSATARGRSGSPLHF.

This chain uses TRBV7-3 with TRBJ2-3; the D gene is possibly TRBD2 (6 bases). Germline V lookup: CDR1 SGHTA, CDR2 FQGTGA. The CDR3 has 12 amino acids. Trimming stripped 2 bases from V and 7 bases from J, with 7 bases between. In DNA, the CDR3 is TGTGCCAGCAGCTTAGGGAGGAATACGCAGTATTTT. Protein product: CASSLGRNTQYF. Supplemented by reference TRBV7-3 and TRBJ2-3, the full variable domain reads GAGVSQTPSNKVTEKGKYVELRCDPISGHTALYWYRQSLGQGPEFLIYFQGTGAADDSGLPNDRFFAVRPEGSVSTLKIQRTERGDSAVYLCASSLGRNTQYFGPGTRLTVL.

The chain couples TRBV27 to TRBJ1-5, with a possible D match to TRBD1 (5 bases). V lost 6 bases, J lost 3 bases, and 27 bases lay in between. Germline V CDR1 and CDR2: MNHEY, SMNVEV (reference sequence). This CDR3 has 19 amino acids. The CDR3 loop is CASSGIGAGGMLVNQPQHF. The DNA of the CDR3 is TGTGCCAGCAGCGGGATAGGGGCCGGCGGGATGTTGGTCAATCAGCCCCAGCATTTT.

CDR3 amino acids: CASSRRRDRVTEAFF. CDR3 in DNA: TGTGCCAGCAGTCGTCGCCGGGACAGGGTCACTGAAGCTTTCTTT. The chain couples TRBV6-5 to TRBJ1-1, with 9 bases aligning to TRBD1. Germline CDR1 reads MNHEY; CDR2 reads SVGAGI. The CDR3 is 15 residues long. V gave up 5 bases and J gave up 4 bases; unmatched junction bases: 8.

Remarks on this clone: Other DNA sequences in this sample translate to the same CDR3. The chain employs TRBV19 and TRBJ1-2; a possible D gene is TRBD1 (6 bases). Germline CDR1 reads LNHDA; CDR2 reads SQIVND (reference sequence). The V end was cut by 5 bases, the J end by 3 bases, with 7 bases between. The CDR3 runs to 12 residues. CDR3 amino acids: CASSPGDYGYTF. The CDR3 DNA is TGTGCCAGTAGTCCAGGGGACTATGGCTACACCTTC.

This clone was seen only once. The chain recombines TRBV4-1 with TRBJ1-2; 7 nucleotides line up with TRBD1. After removal of 0 bases from V and 1 base from J, the junction contained 2 bases not matched to a gene. CDR3 length equals 15 residues. Germline assignment: CDR1 MGHRA and CDR2 YSYEKL. The CDR3 nucleotides read TGCGCCAGCAGCCAAGAGGGACAGTTTAACTATGGCTACACCTTC. Protein: CASSQEGQFNYGYTF.

The chain recombines TRBV7-8 with TRBJ2-3, with TRBD2 matching 13 bases. Germline assignment: CDR1 SGHVS and CDR2 FQNEAQ. The CDR3 consists of 19 residues. The V segment lost 1 base and the J segment 6 bases; nucleotides outside the gene matches: 13. The CDR3 reads CASSLVHSPLTSGGDTQYF. CDR3 nucleotides: TGTGCCAGCAGCTTAGTCCACTCCCCTCTGACTAGCGGGGGGGATACGCAGTATTTT.

The chain's CDR3 is CASSPGTNLGLYTF. DNA for the CDR3: TGTGCCAGCAGCCCCGGGACAAATTTGGGGCTCTACACCTTC. The chain joins TRBV7-8 to TRBJ1-2, with TRBD1 as a possible D gene (6 bases). The CDR3 consists of 14 residues. CDR1 SGHVS and CDR2 FQNEAQ come from the germline V gene. The V end was cut by 5 bases, the J end by 10 bases, with 20 bases between.

The rearrangement joins TRBV11-3 to TRBJ1-4; 7 bases agree with TRBD1. The CDR3 consists of 14 residues. Trimming removed 5 bases from V and 1 base from J; junction bases left unmatched: 1. CDR1 is SGHNT and CDR2 is YENEEA in the germline V gene. CDR3 coding DNA: TGTGCCAGCAGCCCAGGGGGAACTAATGAAAAACTGTTTTTT. Translation: CASSPGGTNEKLFF.

The chain combines TRBV6-1 with TRBJ2-1; D is possibly TRBD1 (6 bases). CDR1 and CDR2 (germline): MNHNS, SASEGT. This CDR3 comprises 15 residues. The V and J ends lost 3 bases and 4 bases respectively, with 13 bases between them. The CDR3 loop is CASSELTGAYNEQFF. The CDR3 DNA is TGTGCCAGCAGTGAGCTGACAGGAGCTTACAATGAGCAGTTCTTC.

The rearrangement links TRBV6-5 to TRBJ1-2; 7 bases line up with TRBD1. There are 14 residues in the CDR3. The germline CDR1 and CDR2 sequences are MNHEY and SVGAGI. Unmatched junction bases numbered 7, after V lost 6 bases and J lost 3 bases. CDR3 nucleotides: TGTGCCAGCAGATCGGACAGGACACACTATGGCTACACCTTC. Translation gives CASRSDRTHYGYTF.

The rearrangement links TRBV3-1 (or the pseudogene TRBV3-2) to TRBJ2-1; possibly TRBD1 for D (6 bases). The germline V gene has CDR1 LGHDT and CDR2 YNNKEL (reference sequence). The CDR3 sequence is 15 residues long. Trimming removed 4 bases at V and 8 bases at J, with 18 bases between. The CDR3 here is CASSPTGTPQDEQFF. The CDR3 nucleotides read TGTGCCAGCAGCCCTACAGGGACCCCCCAGGATGAGCAGTTCTTC.

The chain has TRBV15 and TRBJ1-2; 10 bases match TRBD1. In germline, CDR1 is LNHNV, CDR2 YYDKDF (reference sequence). The CDR3 runs 15 residues. V shed 1 base, J shed 8 bases, and the junction held 7 bases outside the gene matches. The CDR3 region is CATSRARQGAEGYTF. In nucleotides, the CDR3 is TGTGCCACCAGCAGAGCCAGACAGGGGGCTGAGGGCTACACCTTC.

The rearrangement links TRBV6-1 to TRBJ2-5, with TRBD2 matching over 11 bases. The germline V gene has CDR1 MNHNS and CDR2 SASEGT. The V and J ends lost 0 bases and 1 base, in that order; junction bases with no gene match: 10. The CDR3 spans 19 residues. In nucleotides, the CDR3 is TGTGCCAGCAGTGAAGCACCTCCTCCGGGACTAGCGGTCCAAGAGACCCAGTACTTC. Its translation is CASSEAPPPGLAVQETQYF.

The gene calls are TRBV27 and TRBJ1-6, with D unclear. This CDR3 is built from 12 residues. V was pared by 5 bases and J by 3 bases, with 2 bases between. CDR1 is MNHEY and CDR2 is SMNVEV in the germline V gene (reference sequence). CDR3 nucleotides: TGTGCCAGCAGTCTCTATAATTCACCCCTCCACTTT. It is translated as CASSLYNSPLHF.

V is TRBV2 and J is TRBJ1-2; TRBD1 agrees at 8 bases. The CDR3 extends over 13 amino acids. Germline values: CDR1 SNHLY, CDR2 FYNNEI. V dropped 7 bases and J dropped 7; count of bases not matched to a gene: 8. CDR3 coding DNA: TGTGCCAGCACCCCCCCGGACAGGGTTGGCTACACCTTC. The encoded protein is CASTPPDRVGYTF.

This clone was counted a few times. The CDR3, as DNA: TGTGCCAGCAGTTACGGAACAGACAATGAGCAGTTCTTC. Encoded protein: CASSYGTDNEQFF. The chain is built from TRBV6-2 or TRBV6-3 and TRBJ2-1; no clear D gene. Germline V lookup: CDR1 MNHEY, CDR2 SVGEGT. The CDR3 loop spans 13 amino acids. V lost 2 bases, J lost 5 bases, and 7 bases lay in between.